Shown below are 29 T cell receptor beta chains from a single sample sequenced in a study of shared clonotypes between healthy human individuals. Measured with immunoSEQ multiplex PCR; TCRdb has only the in-frame clones, and not every one. This table has millions of clones, about 92% appearing once. The specimen sequenced was naive CD4+ T cells from PBMCs. Stated subset: CD45RA+ positively selected. Receptors originate from a man younger than 35 in good health. Some clones in this sample may be carry-over from other donors' samples.

This chain links TRBV7-9 with TRBJ2-7, with D hard to call. Between the trimmed V and J ends, which lost 4 bases and 2 bases, there was a span of 6 bases. The CDR3 consists of 12 residues. Germline CDR1 SEHNR, CDR2 FQNEAQ (reference sequence). CDR3 sequence: CASSSRAYEQYF. The CDR3, as DNA: TGTGCCAGCAGCTCCCGGGCCTACGAGCAGTACTTC.

The chain recombines TRBV6-6 with TRBJ2-2, with D perhaps matching TRBD1 (6 bases). The germline V gene has CDR1 MNHNY and CDR2 SVGAGI (reference sequence). The V gene lost 6 bases and the J gene lost 6 bases, with 11 bases spanning the gap. The CDR3 consists of 13 residues. CDR3 amino acids: CASRFPGAGELFF. For the CDR3, the DNA is TGTGCCAGCAGATTCCCAGGGGCCGGGGAGCTGTTTTTT.

This rearrangement joins TRBV27 to TRBJ2-1, with 7 nucleotides matching TRBD2. The V gene end was trimmed by 0 bases and the J gene end by 7 bases; junction bases not matched to a gene: 9. This CDR3 has 16 amino acids. Germline V CDR1 and CDR2: MNHEY, SMNVEV (reference sequence). CDR3: CASSLSKGGSRNEQFF. CDR3 in DNA: TGTGCCAGCAGTTTATCTAAGGGCGGGAGTAGGAATGAGCAGTTCTTC.

The V call is TRBV7-2, the J call TRBJ1-5, with TRBD1 identical over 10 bases. The germline V gene encodes CDR1 SGHTA and CDR2 FQGNSA. CDR3 length: 16 amino acids. J was trimmed by 7 bases and V by 5 bases; bases with no gene match: 11. CDR3 coding DNA: TGTGCCAGCAGCCCCGGGGGGACAGGGGCCGGACAGCCCCAGCATTTT. It codes for CASSPGGTGAGQPQHF.

The CDR3 is CASSWSGSLPYNEQFF. For the CDR3, the DNA is TGTGCCAGCAGTTGGAGCGGGAGTCTCCCCTACAATGAGCAGTTCTTC. This rearrangement joins TRBV28 to TRBJ2-1; 8 nucleotides align to TRBD2. Germline V CDR1 and CDR2: MDHEN, SYDVKM. The junction had 7 bases not matched to a gene; V was cut back by 4 bases and J by 2 bases. The CDR3 runs to 16 residues.

The genes are TRBV5-6 and TRBJ2-3, with a tentative D call TRBD1 (5 bases). This CDR3 has 14 residues. Germline V gives CDR1 SGHDT, CDR2 YYEEEE. Between the trimmed V and J ends, which lost 4 bases and 3 bases, there was a span of 12 bases. Here the CDR3 reads CASSQGTRTDTQYF. Here the CDR3 DNA reads TGTGCCAGCAGCCAGGGTACCAGGACAGATACGCAGTATTTT.

Regarding this clone: Other DNA variants within this sample encode the same CDR3. The chain links TRBV5-1 to TRBJ2-2, with D tentatively TRBD1 or TRBD2 (5 bases each). This CDR3 contains 13 residues. V was clipped by 0 bases and J by 7 bases, with 7 bases between them. Germline assignment: CDR1 SGHRS and CDR2 YFSETQ. The CDR3 DNA reads TGCGCCAGCAGCTTGGTGGGGGACGGGGAGCTGTTTTTT. It translates to CASSLVGDGELFF.

J is TRBJ1-2 and V is TRBV6-5, with D unclear. The V and J ends lost 0 bases and 0 bases respectively, with 8 bases between them. The CDR3 spans 15 residues. CDR1 is MNHEY and CDR2 is SVGAGI in the germline V gene. The chain's CDR3 is CASSYSQASNYGYTF. CDR3 nucleotides: TGTGCCAGCAGTTACTCCCAGGCCTCTAACTATGGCTACACCTTC.

The chain is built from TRBV18 and TRBJ2-2; the match to TRBD2 covers 14 bases. Trimming removed 3 bases from V and 6 bases from J; junction bases left unmatched: 3. Germline V gene sequence: CDR1 KGHSH, CDR2 LQKENI. This CDR3 is 16 amino acids long. CDR3 DNA sequence: TGTGCCAGCTCACCGCGACTAGCGGGAGGGCCCGGGGAGCTGTTTTTT. Translated: CASSPRLAGGPGELFF.

On this clone itself: One junction end does not reproduce the germline sequence, and a read error may be involved. V is TRBV11-2 and J is TRBJ2-1; D gene ambiguous. CDR3 length: 13 amino acids. Germline V gives CDR1 SGHAT, CDR2 FQNNGV. In DNA form, the CDR3 reads TGTGCCAGCGGCTTAGGTCCCCCCAATGAGCAGTTCTTC. Residues: CASGLGPPNEQFF.

The chain couples TRBV19 to TRBJ1-1; D is possibly TRBD1 (6 bases). The V gene's germline CDR1 is LNHDA and CDR2 SQIVND (reference sequence). Trimming took 3 bases from V and 0 from J, leaving 11 bases between them. The CDR3 covers 15 residues. As DNA, the CDR3 is TGTGCCAGTAGTATCTTGGACAGCTTGAACACTGAAGCTTTCTTT. Amino acid sequence: CASSILDSLNTEAFF.

The chain has TRBV19 and TRBJ2-5; 8 bases are shared with TRBD1. J lost 5 bases, V lost 4 bases, and 6 bases had no gene match. This CDR3 comprises 14 residues. Germline V gene data show CDR1 as LNHDA and CDR2 as SQIVND (reference sequence). The CDR3 reads CASSSGQGMETQYF. In DNA form, the CDR3 reads TGTGCCAGTAGTAGTGGACAGGGTATGGAGACCCAGTACTTC.

This clone was recorded a few times. The chain links TRBV19 to TRBJ1-5; 9 nucleotides line up with TRBD1. This CDR3 spans 14 amino acids. Losses at the gene ends were 11 bases for V and 3 bases for J; bases not matched to a gene: 8. The germline gives CDR1 LNHDA, CDR2 SQIVND (reference sequence). The CDR3 bases are TGTGCCGTATCGACAGGGGGAGACAATCAGCCCCAGCATTTT. The encoded protein is CAVSTGGDNQPQHF. Variable domain in full (rest from reference TRBV19 and TRBJ1-5): DGGITQSPKYLFRKEGQNVTLSCEQNLNHDAMYWYRQDPGQGLRLIYYSQIVNDFQKGDIAEGYSVSREKKESFPLTVTSAQKNPTAFYLCAVSTGGDNQPQHFGDGTRLSIL.

The rearrangement links TRBV25-1 to TRBJ1-2; D is perhaps TRBD1 (6 bases). Germline V gene data show CDR1 as MGHDK and CDR2 as SYGVNS. This CDR3 contains 12 residues. The V and J ends lost 5 bases and 4 bases respectively, with 8 bases between them. Here the CDR3 reads CASSSQGYGYTF. The DNA for the CDR3 is TGTGCCAGCAGTTCACAGGGCTATGGCTACACCTTC.

The chain links TRBV14 to TRBJ1-2; TRBD1 is a possible D gene (5 bases). V lost 6 bases and J 6 bases, leaving 11 bases between the germline ends. The CDR3 extends over 12 amino acids. Germline CDR1 and CDR2: SGHDN and FVKESK. CDR3 DNA sequence: TGTGCCAGCAGTCCGGGGACCCATGGCTACACCTTC. This gives the protein CASSPGTHGYTF.

The CDR3 DNA reads as TGTGCCAGCAGCCCCGGACTAGCGGGAGCGGGAGAGACCCAGTACTTC. Its translation: CASSPGLAGAGETQYF. V is TRBV5-6 and J is TRBJ2-5, with 13 bases that match TRBD2. CDR1 and CDR2 from the germline V gene are SGHDT and YYEEEE. This CDR3 is 16 amino acids long. Trimming at V came to 4 bases and at J to 4 bases, leaving 7 bases not matched to a gene.

This clone turned up a few times. The chain uses TRBV7-9 and TRBJ1-2; 7 bases are shared with TRBD1. The CDR3 totals 12 residues. CDR1 and CDR2 from the germline V gene are SEHNR and FQNEAQ (reference sequence). V was clipped by 8 bases and J by 3 bases; unmatched bases: 3. CDR3 sequence (DNA): TGTGCCAGCGTAGGACAGGACTATGGCTACACCTTC. It translates to CASVGQDYGYTF.

This clone was observed a few times. This chain links TRBV2 with TRBJ2-3; 12 bases map to TRBD2. Germline CDR1 reads SNHLY; CDR2 reads FYNNEI. Trimming at V came to 1 base and at J to 11 bases, leaving 4 bases not matched to a gene. The CDR3 sequence is 14 residues long. The CDR3 region has the DNA TGTGCCAGCAGTGAAGGGGCTAGCGGGAGGGGGCAGTATTTT. This sequence encodes CASSEGASGRGQYF.

This chain links TRBV18 with TRBJ1-3, with D possibly being TRBD1 (5 bases). CDR1 and CDR2 (germline): KGHSH, LQKENI. Trimming removed 3 bases from V and 0 bases from J, with 9 bases in between. The CDR3 has 15 residues. The CDR3 coding sequence is TGTGCCAGCTCACCTTCAGGGTACTCTGGAAACACCATATATTTT. This codes for CASSPSGYSGNTIYF.

V is TRBV28 and J is TRBJ2-5, with 9 bases fitting TRBD1. The J call is uncertain, as TRBJ2-7 better fits the DNA end. Germline-derived CDR1 and CDR2 are MDHEN and SYDVKM. The length of the CDR3 is 15 residues. The CDR3 nucleotides read TGTGCCAGCAGGGAAGACAGGGGGAGTAGATACGAGCAGTACTTC. It is translated as CASREDRGSRYEQYF.

The genes are TRBV7-2 and TRBJ1-3; 7 nucleotides agree with TRBD1. The germline V gene encodes CDR1 SGHTA and CDR2 FQGNSA. The CDR3 has 16 amino acids. With V trimmed by 1 base and J by 1 base, 4 bases remained unmatched. This CDR3 reads CASSLGPGQSGNTIYF. The CDR3 DNA reads TGTGCCAGCAGCTTAGGTCCGGGACAGTCTGGAAACACCATATATTTT.

The chain couples TRBV11-3 to TRBJ2-7; 9 positions agree with TRBD1. Germline V gene lookup returns CDR1 SGHNT and CDR2 YENEEA. CDR3 length: 15 amino acids. Trimming took 1 base from V and 6 from J; bases not matched to a gene: 7. The CDR3 loop reads CASSLARTGEAEQYF. In nucleotides, the CDR3 is TGTGCCAGCAGCTTAGCCCGGACAGGGGAGGCCGAGCAGTACTTC.

J is TRBJ2-5 and V is TRBV18, with D maybe TRBD2 (6 bases). The DNA matches TRBJ2-7 better at its end, which makes the J call doubtful. Per the germline V gene, CDR1 is KGHSH and CDR2 is LQKENI. This CDR3 contains 13 residues. CDR3 DNA sequence: TGTGCCAGCTCACTCAGGGAGGTCGGCGAGCAGTACTTC. Translated: CASSLREVGEQYF.

V is TRBV28 and J is TRBJ1-3; D remains ambiguous. Trimming removed 6 bases at V and 2 bases at J, with 8 bases between. The CDR3 consists of 13 residues. The germline V gene has CDR1 MDHEN and CDR2 SYDVKM. The CDR3 here is CASRWATGNTIYF. DNA of the CDR3: TGTGCCAGCAGATGGGCTACTGGAAACACCATATATTTT.

The chain has TRBV2 and TRBJ2-5; 12 nucleotides match TRBD2. Germline-derived CDR1 and CDR2 are SNHLY and FYNNEI. The CDR3 runs 16 residues. The junction had 11 bases not matched to a gene; V was cut back by 7 bases and J by 5 bases. CDR3: CASMRLAGGRRETQYF. CDR3 sequence (DNA): TGTGCCAGCATGCGGCTAGCGGGAGGGCGGCGGGAGACCCAGTACTTC.

The chain employs TRBV5-4 and TRBJ1-1; no reliable D call. Germline assignment: CDR1 SGHNT and CDR2 YYREEE (reference sequence). Trimming removed 0 bases at V and 3 bases at J, with 6 bases between. The CDR3 consists of 13 residues. CDR3 amino acids: CASSLGVDTEAFF. The DNA of the CDR3 is TGTGCCAGCAGCTTGGGGGTGGACACTGAAGCTTTCTTT. The full variable domain, completed using reference TRBV5-4 and TRBJ1-1, is ETGVTQSPTHLIKTRGQQVTLRCSSQSGHNTVSWYQQALGQGPQFIFQYYREEENGRGNFPPRFSGLQFPNYSSELNVNALELDDSALYLCASSLGVDTEAFFGQGTRLTVV.

This clone showed up just once. The rearrangement links TRBV19 to TRBJ1-1; D not certain. The length of the CDR3 is 13 residues. Germline V gene sequence: CDR1 LNHDA, CDR2 SQIVND (reference sequence). The germline V and J ends were trimmed by 1 base and 6 bases, with 9 bases remaining between them. The DNA for the CDR3 is TGTGCCAGTAGTATAGTGGGCGGCTCTGAAGCTTTCTTT. Its protein is CASSIVGGSEAFF.

The chain combines TRBV4-2 with TRBJ2-5; perhaps TRBD2 as D (7 bases). This CDR3 spans 22 amino acids. Germline V gene sequence: CDR1 LGHNA, CDR2 YNFKEQ. V lost 0 bases to trimming and J lost 3 bases, with 32 bases between them. In DNA form, the CDR3 reads TGTGCCAGCAGCCAAGAGCGGAGGCTAGCGGCCCGTCAACCGGGGGGCAAAGAGACCCAGTACTTC. Translating gives CASSQERRLAARQPGGKETQYF.

For the CDR3, the DNA is TGTGCCAGCAGAGGCAGGGACTATGGCTACACCTTC. Translating gives CASRGRDYGYTF. This chain uses TRBV6-5 with TRBJ1-2; D might be TRBD1 (5 bases). V was trimmed by 6 bases and J by 3 bases, leaving 8 bases between them. The CDR3 consists of 12 residues. In germline, CDR1 is MNHEY, CDR2 SVGAGI.